This T cell receptor beta chain was sequenced during a study of blood T cell repertoires in COVID-19. Study as a whole: The United States, Italy and Spain were the sources of the acute and convalescent COVID-19 samples.

This CDR3 has 15 amino acids. The ends were cut back, 5 bases at V and 4 bases at J, with 18 bases in the middle. CDR1 SGHDT and CDR2 YYEEEE come from the germline V gene. Study members were between about 18 and 100 years old and lived in fewer than 30 US regions. The study counted Cohort 3 donors as recovered given two negative PCRs, clearance, or symptom resolution. This clone is a singleton in its sample. The method was immunoSEQ multiplex PCR; TCRdb's version includes in-frame clones alone and lacks a portion of them. The table records 250,000 to 350,000 clones, around 90% of them present only once.

Sequences were obtained from PBMCs or T cells enriched from blood (not recorded which). This rearrangement joins TRBV5-6 to TRBJ1-1; TRBD1 might be the D (6 bases). This clonotype originated in a woman in her twenties or thirties who had recovered from COVID-19. CDR3 region: CASSSIPTGFTEAFF. DNA of the CDR3: TGTGCCAGCAGTTCGATTCCTACAGGGTTCACTGAAGCTTTCTTT.